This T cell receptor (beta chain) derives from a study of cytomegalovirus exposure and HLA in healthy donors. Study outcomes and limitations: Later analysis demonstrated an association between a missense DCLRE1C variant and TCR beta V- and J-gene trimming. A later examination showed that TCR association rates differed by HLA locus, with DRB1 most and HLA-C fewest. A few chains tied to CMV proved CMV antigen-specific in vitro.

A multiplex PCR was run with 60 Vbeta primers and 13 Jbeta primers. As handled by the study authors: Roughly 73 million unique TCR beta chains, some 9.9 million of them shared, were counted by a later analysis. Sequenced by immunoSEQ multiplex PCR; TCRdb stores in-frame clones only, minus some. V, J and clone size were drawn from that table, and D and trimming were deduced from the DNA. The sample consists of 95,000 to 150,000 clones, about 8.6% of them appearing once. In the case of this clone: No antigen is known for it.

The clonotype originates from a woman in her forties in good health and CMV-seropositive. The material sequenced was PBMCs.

The CDR3 sequence is CASSLDAGPYNEQFF. The CDR3, as DNA: TGTGCCAGCAGCTTAGATGCGGGGCCCTACAATGAGCAGTTCTTC. The rearrangement joins TRBV11-2 to TRBJ2-1; maybe TRBD2 (6 bases). Germline V lookup: CDR1 SGHAT, CDR2 FQNNGV. CDR3 length: 15 residues. Trimming removed 0 bases from V and 2 bases from J, with 8 bases in between.